A selection of T cell receptor beta chains follows, all from one sample in a study of blood T cell repertoires in COVID-19. The assay was immunoSEQ multiplex PCR, and TCRdb's table has in-frame clones only and misses some. The table has fewer than 200,000 clones, around 83% seen once; the top ten hold approximately 4%. The specimen sequenced was PBMCs or T cells enriched from blood (not recorded which). The source of these receptors is a woman aged 50 to 60 in a cohort exposed to, infected with or recovered from COVID-19 (not recorded which). The CDR3 runs from the conserved cysteine through the conserved F or W. Each record gives: V gene, clone size, D gene, J gene, CDR3 protein, CDR3 DNA. D genes are given only for firm matches. Clone size is shown for a subset of rows, as once, few, many or a class of expanded clone.

>TRBV7-3|-|-|TRBJ2-4
CASSLTPASSPLAKNIQYF
TGTGCCAGCAGCTTAACTCCCGCCTCCAGTCCCCTAGCCAAAAACATTCAGTACTTC
>TRBV19|-|TRBD1|TRBJ1-5
CASSIRDRAQPQHF
TGTGCCAGTAGTATCCGGGACAGGGCTCAGCCCCAGCATTTT
>TRBV19|once|-|TRBJ2-1
CASSMGGQYNEQFF
TGTGCCAGTAGTATGGGGGGACAGTACAATGAGCAGTTCTTC
>TRBV11-3|-|-|TRBJ2-1
CASSLSTPDNEQFF
TGTGCCAGCAGCTTAAGTACCCCAGACAATGAGCAGTTCTTC
>TRBV25-1|-|-|TRBJ2-3
CASSPMVGPDTQYF
TGTGCCAGCAGCCCGATGGTGGGGCCAGATACGCAGTATTTT
>TRBV7-9|-|TRBD2|TRBJ2-7
CASSRRLAGTSYEQYF
TGTGCCAGCAGCCGGAGACTAGCGGGGACTTCCTACGAGCAGTACTTC
>TRBV5-4|-|-|TRBJ2-2
CASSLQTALTGELFF
TGTGCCAGCAGCTTGCAAACAGCCCTCACCGGGGAGCTGTTTTTT
>TRBV19|-|-|TRBJ2-1
CASSISFYNEQFF
TGTGCCAGTAGTATAAGCTTTTACAATGAGCAGTTCTTC
>TRBV28|-|-|TRBJ1-6
CASSFSSDNSPLHF
TGTGCCAGCAGTTTCTCCTCTGATAATTCACCCCTCCACTTT
>TRBV9|-|TRBD2|TRBJ2-2
CASSTGLAGTGELFF
TGTGCCAGCAGCACTGGGCTAGCGGGGACCGGGGAGCTGTTTTTT
>TRBV10-3|-|TRBD2|TRBJ2-7
CAISETSGRRSEQYF
TGTGCCATCAGCGAGACTAGCGGGAGGAGGTCAGAGCAGTACTTC
>TRBV27|-|-|TRBJ2-7
CASSWGLSPYEQYF
TGTGCCAGCAGTTGGGGACTCTCCCCCTACGAGCAGTACTTC
>TRBV9|-|-|TRBJ2-5
CASSGEGLPGTQYF
TGTGCCAGCAGCGGCGAGGGACTTCCAGGGACCCAGTACTTC
>TRBV7-3|-|TRBD2|TRBJ2-3
CASSQIAGAPTDTQYF
TGTGCCAGCAGCCAAATAGCGGGAGCCCCCACAGATACGCAGTATTTT
>TRBV7-9|-|TRBD2|TRBJ2-3
CASSPILAGAVTDTQYF
TGTGCCAGCAGCCCTATTCTAGCGGGGGCCGTGACAGATACGCAGTATTTT
>TRBV7-8|-|-|TRBJ2-5
CASSQQKVHEETQYF
TGTGCCAGCAGCCAACAGAAAGTTCATGAAGAGACCCAGTACTTC
>TRBV21-1|many|-|TRBJ1-6
CASSNRQENNSPLHF
TGTGCCAGCAGCAACCGACAGGAGAATAATTCACCCCTCCACTTT
>TRBV10-3|-|-|TRBJ2-2
CAISDSGPRNTGELFF
TGTGCCATCAGTGACAGTGGGCCAAGAAACACCGGGGAGCTGTTTTTT
>TRBV7-3|few|TRBD1|TRBJ2-1
CASSPNRAGGRNEQFF
TGTGCCAGCAGCCCAAATCGCGCAGGGGGTAGAAATGAGCAGTTCTTC
>TRBV15|-|-|TRBJ1-5
CATSLGLTNQPQHF
TGTGCCACCAGCCTTGGACTTACCAATCAGCCCCAGCATTTT
>TRBV4-2|once|TRBD2|TRBJ2-5
CASSQDYTSGQETQYF
TGTGCCAGCAGCCAAGATTATACTAGCGGCCAAGAGACCCAGTACTTC
>TRBV27|-|TRBD2|TRBJ2-5
CASSSTSGGALETQYF
TGTGCCAGCAGTTCCACTAGCGGGGGGGCTTTGGAGACCCAGTACTTC
>TRBV9|-|TRBD1|TRBJ2-7
CASSVGTGIRYEQYF
TGTGCCAGCAGCGTGGGGACAGGGATCCGCTACGAGCAGTACTTC
>TRBV5-1|-|-|TRBJ1-2
CASREVTGNYGYTF
TGCGCCAGCAGGGAGGTTACAGGGAACTATGGCTACACCTTC
>TRBV15|-|-|TRBJ1-1
CATSRLTSNTEAFF
TGTGCCACCAGCAGACTTACTTCGAACACTGAAGCTTTCTTT
>TRBV27|-|TRBD1|TRBJ2-7
CASRRARDSGSLGDEQYF
TGTGCCAGCAGACGCGCCCGGGACAGCGGAAGCCTGGGCGACGAGCAGTACTTC
>TRBV5-4|-|-|TRBJ1-6
CASSLQASVDSPLHF
TGTGCCAGCAGCTTGCAGGCCTCAGTAGATTCACCCCTCCACTTT
>TRBV7-2|-|-|TRBJ2-3
CASSSTGRTGSTDTQYF
TGTGCCAGCAGCTCAACGGGGAGGACAGGCAGCACAGATACGCAGTATTTT
>TRBV28|-|-|TRBJ1-1
CATLRWGREGTEAFF
TGTGCCACATTACGCTGGGGTCGGGAGGGCACTGAAGCTTTCTTT
>TRBV19|-|TRBD2|TRBJ2-2
CASSSRLAGDTGELFF
TGTGCCAGTAGTTCACGACTAGCGGGAGACACCGGGGAGCTGTTTTTT
>TRBV3-1/TRBV3-2|-|TRBD1|TRBJ1-1
CASSPQTGGWGTEAFF
TGTGCCAGCAGCCCTCAGACAGGGGGCTGGGGCACTGAAGCTTTCTTT
>TRBV5-5|once|-|TRBJ1-2
CASSLMPETLYGYTF
TGTGCCAGCAGTTTGATGCCCGAAACTCTCTATGGCTACACCTTC
>TRBV4-1|-|-|TRBJ2-1
CASSQALYLAGSYNEQFF
TGCGCCAGCAGCCAAGCCCTGTACTTGGCGGGCTCCTACAATGAGCAGTTCTTC
>TRBV21-1|few|-|TRBJ1-4
CASSKAQTATNEKLFF
TGTGCCAGCAGCAAAGCCCAGACTGCAACTAATGAAAAACTGTTTTTT
>TRBV6-5|-|TRBD1|TRBJ1-5
CASSSLGTGWGQPQHF
TGTGCCAGCAGTTCTCTAGGGACAGGTTGGGGGCAGCCCCAGCATTTT
>TRBV28|-|-|TRBJ1-4
CASSNQGGGFEKLFF
TGTGCCAGCAGCAACCAGGGAGGGGGGTTTGAAAAACTGTTTTTT
>TRBV10-3|once|TRBD2|TRBJ2-2
CAISESGTSGFLNGELFF
TGTGCCATCAGTGAGTCAGGGACTAGCGGGTTCTTGAACGGGGAGCTGTTTTTT
>TRBV27|-|-|TRBJ2-2
CASTQGLPNTGELFF
TGTGCCAGCACCCAGGGCCTACCGAACACCGGGGAGCTGTTTTTT
>TRBV5-6|-|-|TRBJ1-6
CASSFRGSSYNSPLHF
TGTGCCAGCAGCTTCCGGGGGAGCTCCTATAATTCACCCCTCCACTTT
>TRBV5-1|-|-|TRBJ1-6
CASSAINSALSPLHF
TGCGCCAGCAGCGCCATAAACTCCGCTTTGTCACCCCTCCACTTT
>TRBV11-3|-|-|TRBJ2-2
CASSSFLTGELFF
TGTGCCAGCAGCTCCTTCTTGACCGGGGAGCTGTTTTTT
>TRBV3-1/TRBV3-2|-|TRBD1|TRBJ2-3
CASSTMPGTGSTDTQYF
TGTGCCAGCAGCACAATGCCCGGGACAGGTAGCACAGATACGCAGTATTTT
>TRBV28|-|TRBD1|TRBJ1-4
CASKDRGSEKLFF
TGTGCCAGCAAGGACAGGGGAAGCGAAAAACTGTTTTTT
>TRBV5-1|once|-|TRBJ2-2
CATRQAANTGELFF
TGCGCAACAAGACAGGCCGCGAACACCGGGGAGCTGTTTTTT
>TRBV27|-|TRBD2|TRBJ2-3
CASSSTSAIPVDTQYF
TGTGCCAGCAGTTCGACTAGCGCCATCCCCGTGGATACGCAGTATTTT
>TRBV19|-|-|TRBJ2-1
CASSLSGGRYNEQFF
TGTGCCAGTAGCCTTTCTGGGGGCCGATACAATGAGCAGTTCTTC
>TRBV30|few|TRBD2|TRBJ2-5
CAWSVPGLPQETQYF
TGTGCCTGGAGTGTACCGGGACTACCCCAAGAGACCCAGTACTTC
>TRBV3-1/TRBV3-2|-|TRBD2|TRBJ2-1
CASSQDRWRGNNEQFF
TGTGCCAGCAGCCAAGACAGATGGCGGGGGAACAATGAGCAGTTCTTC
>TRBV6-5|-|-|TRBJ1-6
CASSLLLPPGPLHF
TGTGCCAGCAGTCTACTCCTGCCCCCGGGGCCCCTCCACTTT
>TRBV7-3|-|-|TRBJ1-1
CASSLTREGRAFF
TGTGCCAGCAGCTTAACGAGGGAAGGGCGAGCTTTCTTT
>TRBV7-3|-|-|TRBJ1-3
CASSIDTNSGNTIYF
TGTGCCAGCAGCATAGACACCAACTCTGGAAACACCATATATTTT
>TRBV2|-|-|TRBJ2-7
CASRPTGISYEQYF
TGTGCCAGCAGGCCTACAGGGATCTCCTACGAGCAGTACTTC
>TRBV11-2|once|-|TRBJ1-2
CASSLRWVMEDYGYTF
TGTGCCAGCAGCTTAAGGTGGGTCATGGAGGACTATGGCTACACCTTC